This T cell receptor beta chain was captured by sequencing in a study of cytotoxic CD8 clonotypes in ibrutinib-treated CLL. Study context: Patient counts were roughly 10 relapsed/refractory, roughly 16 treatment-naive and 17 IGHV unmutated.

The study's findings and limits: Clonality was higher at baseline than in age-matched healthy donors and tracked circulating CD8+ T-cell counts. Sustained-remission and progressing patients diverged in sampling times.

Comment on this clone: Its antigen is still unknown.

Deep sequencing aimed at 1 in 200,000 to 1 in 1 million T cells' resolution. Some clones are missing from TCRdb's copy, which holds only in-frame ones; the method was immunoSEQ multiplex PCR. The repertoire holds 300,000 or so clones, with 67% as singletons. The clonotype originates from a human donor with chronic lymphocytic leukemia. The specimen was PBMCs, collected after 36 months of ibrutinib treatment.

The CDR3 DNA sequence: TGTGCCAGCAGCACGGGACAGGGGGCCGGGTCCCCCTATGGCTACACCTTC. As protein: CASSTGQGAGSPYGYTF. The chain links TRBV5-4 to TRBJ1-2, with 12 nucleotides matching TRBD1. Looked up from germline, CDR1 is SGHNT and CDR2 is YYREEE (reference sequence). Trimming at V came to 4 bases and at J to 4 bases, leaving 11 bases not matched to a gene. The CDR3 is 17 amino acids.